The rows below give T cell receptor beta chains drawn from one sample of a study of blood T cells in healthy people across ages. TCRdb called the 5' RACE reads again in MiXCR, with one record for every CDR3 protein. The sample carries 780,000 or so distinct CDR3 sequences, 45% to 70% recorded once. The sample consisted of blood. All receptors come from a middle-aged man in good health. Each CDR3 is given with its conserved first and last residue. A D gene is named only where the DNA matches it firmly. The size entry is marked missing in some rows and otherwise reads once, few, many or a size class.

d_call: TRBD1; clone_size: few; v_call: TRBV4-2; j_call: TRBJ1-5; cdr3_aa: CASSQATGGGNQPQHF; cdr3_nt: TGTGCCAGCAGCCAGGCGACAGGGGGAGGCAATCAGCCCCAGCATTTT
d_call: NA; clone_size: NA; v_call: TRBV7-9; j_call: TRBJ2-4; cdr3_aa: CASSLDRSRAKNIQYF; cdr3_nt: TGTGCCAGCAGCTTAGACAGGAGTCGGGCCAAAAACATTCAGTACTTC
d_call: TRBD1; clone_size: NA; v_call: TRBV6-5; j_call: TRBJ1-2; cdr3_aa: CASSPRDRLSNGYTF; cdr3_nt: TGTGCCAGCAGTCCCCGGGACAGACTGTCCAATGGCTACACCTTC
d_call: NA; clone_size: NA; v_call: TRBV10-3; j_call: TRBJ1-2; cdr3_aa: CASSYKGGYTF; cdr3_nt: TGTGCCAGCAGTTATAAGGGAGGCTACACCTTC
d_call: NA; clone_size: NA; v_call: TRBV11-2; j_call: TRBJ2-5; cdr3_aa: CASSTRLVQETQYF; cdr3_nt: TGTGCCAGCAGCACGCGACTAGTTCAAGAGACCCAGTACTTC
d_call: NA; clone_size: NA; v_call: TRBV5-1; j_call: TRBJ1-1; cdr3_aa: CASSLVSPNEVNTEAFF; cdr3_nt: TGCGCCAGCAGCTTGGTGTCACCTAATGAGGTGAACACTGAAGCTTTCTTT
d_call: TRBD1; clone_size: NA; v_call: TRBV30; j_call: TRBJ2-5; cdr3_aa: CAWSVGTGGETQYF; cdr3_nt: TGTGCCTGGAGTGTAGGGACAGGGGGAGAGACCCAGTACTTC
d_call: NA; clone_size: few; v_call: TRBV6-6; j_call: TRBJ2-3; cdr3_aa: CASRDGVSTDTQYF; cdr3_nt: TGTGCCAGCAGGGACGGCGTTAGCACAGATACGCAGTATTTT
d_call: NA; clone_size: NA; v_call: TRBV10-3; j_call: TRBJ2-3; cdr3_aa: CAISRRDKHTDTQYF; cdr3_nt: TGTGCCATCAGTCGGAGGGACAAACACACAGATACGCAGTATTTT
d_call: NA; clone_size: few; v_call: TRBV12-3/TRBV12-4; j_call: TRBJ2-3; cdr3_aa: CASSSEGLRTDTQYF; cdr3_nt: TGTGCCAGCAGTTCAGAGGGACTCCGCACAGATACGCAGTATTTT
d_call: TRBD1; clone_size: NA; v_call: TRBV20-1; j_call: TRBJ2-2; cdr3_aa: CSARGTGTNRKNTGELFF; cdr3_nt: TGCAGTGCTAGGGGGACAGGGACTAATAGAAAGAACACCGGGGAGCTGTTTTTT
d_call: TRBD1; clone_size: few; v_call: TRBV29-1; j_call: TRBJ1-6; cdr3_aa: CSVGDSGDSPLHF; cdr3_nt: TGCAGCGTGGGGGACAGTGGTGATTCACCCCTCCACTTT
d_call: TRBD1; clone_size: few; v_call: TRBV7-2; j_call: TRBJ2-7; cdr3_aa: CASSAQTGVEQYF; cdr3_nt: TGTGCCAGCAGCGCACAGACAGGGGTTGAGCAGTACTTC
d_call: TRBD2; clone_size: few; v_call: TRBV9; j_call: TRBJ2-5; cdr3_aa: CASSLPSGINQETQYF; cdr3_nt: TGTGCCAGCAGCCTCCCTAGCGGGATCAACCAAGAGACCCAGTACTTC
d_call: TRBD1; clone_size: NA; v_call: TRBV28; j_call: TRBJ2-5; cdr3_aa: CARRGQAKQETQYF; cdr3_nt: TGTGCCAGGAGGGGACAGGCGAAACAAGAGACCCAGTACTTC